The 19 T cell receptor beta chains below come from one sample, sequenced in a study of T cell responses to AZD1222 COVID-19 vaccine. Data came from immunoSEQ multiplex PCR; TCRdb stores just in-frame clones and leaves some out. The sample gives around 99,000 clones, roughly 90% of which show up once; 6.6% is in the top ten. This specimen consisted of peripheral blood, obtained on day 0 of AZD1222 vaccination. The receptor set was obtained from an adult in good health.

The V call is TRBV6-8, the J call TRBJ2-1, with D maybe TRBD2 (6 bases). Deletions cut 9 bases from V and 6 bases from J, with 18 bases between. Germline V gives CDR1 MNHGY, CDR2 SAAAGT. This CDR3 contains 14 residues. CDR3 bases: TGTGCCAGTAGCACCGGGACTGAAGCCAATGAGCAGTTCTTC. Its translation: CASSTGTEANEQFF.

In this sample, this clone turned up once. The V and J genes are TRBV19 and TRBJ2-7, with 9 positions matching TRBD1. J was trimmed by 1 base and V by 3 bases; bases with no gene match: 7. The CDR3 extends over 16 amino acids. Germline V gene lookup returns CDR1 LNHDA and CDR2 SQIVND (reference sequence). CDR3 in DNA: TGTGCCAGTAGTATGGGGACAGGGCTTTCTTCCTACGAGCAGTACTTC. This sequence encodes CASSMGTGLSSYEQYF. The full variable domain, its missing parts supplied by reference TRBV19 and TRBJ2-7, is DGGITQSPKYLFRKEGQNVTLSCEQNLNHDAMYWYRQDPGQGLRLIYYSQIVNDFQKGDIAEGYSVSREKKESFPLTVTSAQKNPTAFYLCASSMGTGLSSYEQYFGPGTRLTVT.

V gene TRBV7-9 combines with J gene TRBJ1-2; 7 bases fit TRBD1. The CDR3 totals 16 residues. Unmatched junction bases numbered 16, after V lost 6 bases and J lost 6 bases. The V gene's germline CDR1 is SEHNR and CDR2 FQNEAQ (reference sequence). CDR3 in amino acids: CASRPYSETGYNGYTF. For the CDR3, the DNA is TGTGCCAGCAGGCCCTATTCCGAGACAGGGTATAATGGCTACACCTTC.

This chain joins TRBV10-3 and TRBJ2-1, with 10 bases matching TRBD2. V was clipped by 0 bases and J by 4 bases; unmatched bases: 6. Germline V lookup: CDR1 ENHRY, CDR2 SYGVKD. The CDR3 spans 17 residues. The CDR3 DNA sequence: TGTGCCATCAGTGAGTCCGGTTCTAGCGGGAGTTACAATGAGCAGTTCTTC. It is translated as CAISESGSSGSYNEQFF.

The chain is built from TRBV10-3 and TRBJ2-7, with no clear D. This CDR3 region has 14 residues. Trimming left V 0 bases short and J 4 bases short, with 10 bases between. Germline assignment: CDR1 ENHRY and CDR2 SYGVKD. In nucleotides, the CDR3 is TGTGCCATCAGTGAGTCCTCCCTTGATTACGAGCAGTACTTC. It codes for CAISESSLDYEQYF.

This chain joins TRBV9 and TRBJ2-2; D call uncertain. V was trimmed by 0 bases and J by 0 bases, leaving 9 bases between them. The CDR3 extends over 16 amino acids. Germline values: CDR1 SGDLS, CDR2 YYNGEE. CDR3 protein: CASSVGPASNTGELFF. The CDR3 DNA sequence: TGTGCCAGCAGCGTAGGCCCGGCCTCGAACACCGGGGAGCTGTTTTTT.

The J gene is TRBJ2-7, the V gene TRBV11-3; 7 nucleotides align to TRBD2. V was clipped by 0 bases and J by 2 bases; unmatched bases: 10. This CDR3 is built from 17 residues. CDR1 SGHNT and CDR2 YENEEA come from the germline V gene. CDR3 amino acids: CASSLDQSGGAAYEQYF. The DNA for the CDR3 is TGTGCCAGCAGCTTAGATCAGTCGGGAGGTGCGGCCTACGAGCAGTACTTC.

This sequence joins TRBV12-2 and TRBJ2-2; TRBD2 is taken as the D call from the table, unchecked against the DNA. TRBV12-2 is marked as a pseudogene. The CDR3 has 17 residues. The CDR3 coding sequence is TGTGCAAGTCGCTTAGCCGGCTGGCGGGGCAACACCGGGGAGCTGTTTTTT. Amino acids: CASRLAGWRGNTGELFF.

The chain has TRBV30 and TRBJ1-1, with a possible D match to TRBD1 (6 bases). This CDR3 region has 12 residues. Germline CDR1 GTSNPN, CDR2 SVGIG (reference sequence). The V end lost 3 bases, the J end lost 6 bases, and 11 bases lay between the germline ends. CDR3 sequence (DNA): TGTGCCTGGAGCGACCAGGGGTCTGAAGCTTTCTTT. This codes for CAWSDQGSEAFF.

The chain's CDR3 is CASSRNRDYEQYF. The DNA for the CDR3 is TGTGCCAGCTCACGCAACCGAGACTACGAGCAGTACTTC. The genes are TRBV18 and TRBJ2-7, with D unresolved. The CDR3 totals 13 residues. The germline V gene has CDR1 KGHSH and CDR2 LQKENI. The V gene lost 4 bases and the J gene lost 3 bases, with 10 bases spanning the gap.

The rearrangement joins TRBV6-2 or TRBV6-3 to TRBJ2-7, with TRBD1 as a possible D gene (7 bases). V lost 0 bases and J 3 bases, leaving 12 bases between the germline ends. The CDR3 sequence is 15 residues long. Germline CDR1 reads MNHEY; CDR2 reads SVGEGT. The CDR3 region has the DNA TGTGCCAGCAGTTACTCTCCCAGGGGGGACTACGAGCAGTACTTC. Protein product: CASSYSPRGDYEQYF.

The chain combines TRBV10-3 with TRBJ2-1, with 9 positions matching TRBD2. The CDR3 spans 13 residues. Germline trimming cut 6 bases from V and 5 bases from J; bases unmatched to any gene: 2. Germline CDR1 ENHRY, CDR2 SYGVKD. The CDR3 loop is CAISQRGDNEQFF. CDR3 nucleotide sequence: TGTGCCATCAGCCAGCGGGGGGACAATGAGCAGTTCTTC.

J is TRBJ1-1 and V is TRBV19; unclear D gene. The CDR3 runs to 13 residues. The V end was cut by 9 bases, the J end by 6 bases, with 17 bases between. Germline-derived CDR1 and CDR2 are LNHDA and SQIVND (reference sequence). Here the CDR3 DNA reads TGTGCCAGCGACGGCGGAGGTATGGCTGAAGCTTTCTTT. Amino acid sequence: CASDGGGMAEAFF. Variable domain in full (rest from reference TRBV19 and TRBJ1-1): DGGITQSPKYLFRKEGQNVTLSCEQNLNHDAMYWYRQDPGQGLRLIYYSQIVNDFQKGDIAEGYSVSREKKESFPLTVTSAQKNPTAFYLCASDGGGMAEAFFGQGTRLTVV.

The chain's CDR3 is CASRSTDTQYF. The CDR3 nucleotides read TGTGCCAGCAGATCCACAGATACGCAGTATTTT. The V call is TRBV27, the J call TRBJ2-3; D call uncertain. In germline, CDR1 is MNHEY, CDR2 SMNVEV (reference sequence). V gave up 6 bases and J gave up 2 bases, with 3 bases separating them. CDR3 length: 11 residues.

As DNA, the CDR3 is TGTGCCAGCAGTCTCACTAGCGGGAGAGATACGCAGTATTTT. Protein sequence: CASSLTSGRDTQYF. The V gene is TRBV27, the J gene TRBJ2-3; 11 nucleotides align to TRBD2. V was pared by 5 bases and J by 5 bases, with 3 bases of the junction left unmatched. Germline V lookup: CDR1 MNHEY, CDR2 SMNVEV (reference sequence). The CDR3 is 14 residues long.

The genes are TRBV19 and TRBJ1-1; a weak D match, TRBD1 (6 bases). Germline V gives CDR1 LNHDA, CDR2 SQIVND (reference sequence). V shed 7 bases and J shed 2 bases, with 14 bases lying between them. The CDR3 consists of 14 residues. CDR3 sequence (DNA): TGTGCCAGTACCCACAGGGTCGCCAACACTGAAGCTTTCTTT. Translation gives CASTHRVANTEAFF.

CDR3 DNA sequence: TGTGCCAGCAGAACCGGTAGGGGCAATGAGCAGTTCTTC. Its translation is CASRTGRGNEQFF. The genes are TRBV12-3 or TRBV12-4 and TRBJ2-1; TRBD1 is a possible D gene (5 bases). V gave up 6 bases and J gave up 6 bases, with 12 bases separating them. The CDR3 runs 13 residues.

The chain carries TRBV5-1 and TRBJ1-4; 9 bases map to TRBD1. The CDR3 runs 16 residues. Per germline, CDR1 SGHRS and CDR2 YFSETQ. With 1 base clipped from V and 4 bases from J, the junction kept 5 bases outside the gene matches. The CDR3 bases are TGCGCCAGCAGCTTGATGGGACAGGGATTTAATGAAAAACTGTTTTTT. Encoded protein: CASSLMGQGFNEKLFF.

Only one count was recorded for this clone. V gene TRBV19 combines with J gene TRBJ2-7, with a weak D call TRBD1 (5 bases). The V end lost 2 bases, the J end lost 0 bases, and 14 bases lay between the germline ends. The length of the CDR3 is 16 residues. Germline loops: CDR1 LNHDA, CDR2 SQIVND (reference sequence). CDR3: CASSILGRVSSYEQYF. Written as DNA, the CDR3 is TGTGCCAGTAGTATATTGGGCAGGGTGAGCTCCTACGAGCAGTACTTC.